The 21 T cell receptor beta chains presented below share a single source sample, sequenced in a study of shared clonotypes between healthy human individuals. The repertoire was sequenced with immunoSEQ multiplex PCR; TCRdb's copy has only in-frame clones and lacks some. The table records about 2.3 million clones, about 92% of them present only once. Sequencing was performed on naive CD4+ T cells from PBMCs. Subset denoted: CD45RA+ positively selected. These receptors originate from a man aged 18-30 years in good health. Some clones in this sample may be carry-over from other donors' samples.

This sequence joins TRBV5-1 and TRBJ2-3, with D perhaps assigned TRBD1 or TRBD2 (5 bases each). Germline V gives CDR1 SGHRS, CDR2 YFSETQ. The CDR3 covers 13 residues. V lost 5 bases and J lost 5, with 12 bases in between. CDR3 coding DNA: TGCGCCAGCAGGGGGGTAATTGGAGATACGCAGTATTTT. It translates to CASRGVIGDTQYF.

The rearrangement uses TRBV19 and TRBJ2-7; TRBD2 agrees at 8 bases. The V gene's germline CDR1 is LNHDA and CDR2 SQIVND (reference sequence). V dropped 3 bases and J dropped 2; count of bases not matched to a gene: 6. There are 15 residues in the CDR3. DNA for the CDR3: TGTGCCAGTAGTATCCCGAGCGGGGGTACCTACGAGCAGTACTTC. This gives the protein CASSIPSGGTYEQYF.

The V call is TRBV7-9, the J call TRBJ1-2; 9 bases fit TRBD1. V lost 5 bases and J lost 7; bases outside the gene matches: 11. The CDR3 totals 15 residues. In germline, CDR1 is SEHNR, CDR2 FQNEAQ (reference sequence). CDR3 protein: CASSPPGTGWSGYTF. CDR3 DNA sequence: TGTGCCAGCAGCCCCCCCGGGACAGGGTGGAGTGGCTACACCTTC. Variable domain in full (rest from reference TRBV7-9 and TRBJ1-2): DTGVSQNPRHKITKRGQNVTFRCDPISEHNRLYWYRQTLGQGPEFLTYFQNEAQLEKSRLLSDRFSAERPKGSFSTLEIQRTEQGDSAMYLCASSPPGTGWSGYTFGSGTRLTVV.

This rearrangement joins TRBV6-5 to TRBJ1-4, with 8 positions matching TRBD1. Per germline, CDR1 MNHEY and CDR2 SVGAGI. V lost 5 bases, J lost 8 bases, and 7 bases stayed unmatched. The CDR3 consists of 14 residues. The CDR3 DNA reads TGTGCCAGCAGTCGGACAGGGCTAGGAGAAAAACTGTTTTTT. This sequence encodes CASSRTGLGEKLFF.

V and J are TRBV5-5 and TRBJ1-5, with D maybe TRBD1 (6 bases). The CDR3 extends over 15 amino acids. With 4 bases removed from V and 6 bases from J, the gap between germline ends came to 17 bases. Germline values: CDR1 SGHKS, CDR2 YYEKEE (reference sequence). The CDR3 protein is CASSPSGGSTQPQHF. The CDR3 DNA sequence: TGTGCCAGCAGCCCAAGCGGGGGCTCTACTCAGCCCCAGCATTTT. The full variable domain, with the rest looked up from reference TRBV5-5 and TRBJ1-5, is DAGVTQSPTHLIKTRGQQVTLRCSPISGHKSVSWYQQVLGQGPQFIFQYYEKEERGRGNFPDRFSARQFPNYSSELNVNALLLGDSALYLCASSPSGGSTQPQHFGDGTRLSIL.

V is TRBV4-3 and J is TRBJ2-5; D assignment may be TRBD1 or TRBD2 (5 bases each). This CDR3 region has 15 residues. The germline V gene has CDR1 LGHNA and CDR2 YSLEER. V lost 3 bases and J lost 1, with 12 bases in between. The CDR3 protein is CASSQQRGRQETQYF. The DNA of the CDR3 is TGCGCCAGCAGCCAGCAACGGGGCCGCCAAGAGACCCAGTACTTC.

This chain joins TRBV5-1 and TRBJ2-2; no clear D. The germline V and J ends were trimmed by 5 bases and 1 base, with 12 bases remaining between them. Per the germline V gene, CDR1 is SGHRS and CDR2 is YFSETQ. The CDR3 length is 15 residues. CDR3 DNA sequence: TGCGCCAGCAGTCCAGAGACGGAGAACACCGGGGAGCTGTTTTTT. Its protein is CASSPETENTGELFF.

The rearrangement uses TRBV6-1 and TRBJ1-2, with D possibly matching TRBD1 (5 bases). Germline V gene lookup returns CDR1 MNHNS and CDR2 SASEGT. CDR3 length: 14 residues. V shed 5 bases and J shed 6 bases, with 16 bases lying between them. CDR3 coding DNA: TGTGCCAGCAGTACGCAGCAGGGAGTAGATGGCTACACCTTC. Translated: CASSTQQGVDGYTF.

The rearrangement joins TRBV7-2 to TRBJ2-5; perhaps TRBD2 as D (7 bases). Germline V lookup: CDR1 SGHTA, CDR2 FQGNSA. V was cut by 5 bases and J by 5 bases, with 24 bases left in between. The CDR3 has 17 amino acids. The CDR3 loop is CASSGRRASGGGETQYF. CDR3 in DNA: TGTGCCAGCAGCGGAAGGAGGGCTAGCGGAGGGGGGGAGACCCAGTACTTC.

The chain carries TRBV2 and TRBJ2-5; TRBD2 might be the D (7 bases). This CDR3 has 14 amino acids. In germline, CDR1 is SNHLY, CDR2 FYNNEI. V lost 6 bases and J lost 5, with 16 bases in between. For the CDR3, the DNA is TGTGCCAGCAGCGGAAGGGGGGGCCGGGAGACCCAGTACTTC. Translated: CASSGRGGRETQYF.

The gene calls are TRBV28 and TRBJ1-6; 8 bases fit TRBD1. V was pared by 7 bases and J by 7 bases, with 9 bases of the junction left unmatched. There are 15 residues in the CDR3. The V gene's germline CDR1 is MDHEN and CDR2 SYDVKM. CDR3 sequence (DNA): TGTGCCAGCAATATTCCTACAGGGGGGAATTCACCCCTCCACTTT. Protein: CASNIPTGGNSPLHF.

This clone has just one count. The rearrangement links TRBV18 to TRBJ2-3, with TRBD2 matching 9 bases. This CDR3 region has 15 residues. J was trimmed by 6 bases and V by 8 bases; bases with no gene match: 12. Germline V gives CDR1 KGHSH, CDR2 LQKENI. CDR3 residues: CASAAGLAGWDTQYF. The CDR3 DNA sequence: TGTGCCAGCGCCGCCGGCCTAGCGGGATGGGATACGCAGTATTTT.

V usage is TRBV9 and J usage is TRBJ2-2; 7 bases align to TRBD2. After removal of 4 bases from V and 9 bases from J, the junction contained 9 bases not matched to a gene. The CDR3 extends over 14 amino acids. Per the germline V gene, CDR1 is SGDLS and CDR2 is YYNGEE. The CDR3: CASSFGTTSWELFF. As DNA, the CDR3 is TGTGCCAGCAGCTTTGGGACTACCTCTTGGGAGCTGTTTTTT.

The rearrangement links TRBV30 to TRBJ1-6; D uncertain. The CDR3 has 14 residues. CDR1 is GTSNPN, CDR2 SVGIG, per germline (reference sequence). The ends were cut back, 0 bases at V and 4 bases at J, with 7 bases in the middle. The CDR3 coding sequence is TGTGCCTGGAGTGTAGGCAGATATAATTCACCCCTCCACTTT. Residues: CAWSVGRYNSPLHF.

Concerning this clone itself: The same CDR3 can be traced to other DNA sequences in this sample. V is TRBV5-1 and J is TRBJ2-2; D unclear. The CDR3 spans 14 residues. Trimming cost V 0 bases and J 0 bases, with 3 bases left between them. Germline V gene sequence: CDR1 SGHRS, CDR2 YFSETQ. The CDR3 nucleotides read TGCGCCAGCAGCTTGGAAGCGAACACCGGGGAGCTGTTTTTT. Protein: CASSLEANTGELFF.

This clone is a singleton in its sample. The genes are TRBV9 and TRBJ2-7; possible D gene TRBD1, 6 bases. This CDR3 spans 15 amino acids. Germline V gene lookup returns CDR1 SGDLS and CDR2 YYNGEE. The V end was cut by 0 bases, the J end by 4 bases, with 14 bases between. As DNA, the CDR3 is TGTGCCAGCAGCGTAGGAGCAGGGGCCTGGTACGAGCAGTACTTC. This translates into CASSVGAGAWYEQYF.

This chain connects TRBV5-6 to TRBJ1-4; D is unclear. Germline V gives CDR1 SGHDT, CDR2 YYEEEE. This CDR3 is 16 amino acids long. V dropped 3 bases and J dropped 7 bases, with 19 bases sitting between them. The CDR3 protein is CASSSQRVLGGEKLFF. The CDR3 coding sequence is TGTGCCAGCAGCTCGCAAAGGGTGTTGGGAGGTGAAAAACTGTTTTTT.

A remark on this clone: The germline gene is not matched at one end of the junction; a read error may be the cause. The V call is TRBV28, the J call TRBJ2-5, with 9 nucleotides matching TRBD2. This CDR3 region has 12 residues. Germline V CDR1 and CDR2: MDHEN, SYDVKM. The CDR3 DNA follows: TGTGCCAGCAGTTTACCTAGCGGGACCACAGACTTC. Translated, it gives CASSLPSGTTDF.

The chain couples TRBV19 to TRBJ2-6; 9 positions agree with TRBD1. V was pared by 9 bases and J by 1 base, with 7 bases of the junction left unmatched. The germline gives CDR1 LNHDA, CDR2 SQIVND (reference sequence). The CDR3 totals 16 residues. This CDR3 is CASRDRVSSGANVLTF. The CDR3 DNA follows: TGTGCCAGCCGGGACAGGGTCTCATCTGGGGCCAACGTCCTGACTTTC.

This rearrangement joins TRBV5-6 to TRBJ1-2; no reliable D call. Per the germline V gene, CDR1 is SGHDT and CDR2 is YYEEEE. The V end lost 0 bases, the J end lost 4 bases, and 4 bases lay between the germline ends. The CDR3 sequence is 12 residues long. The CDR3 DNA reads as TGTGCCAGCAGCTTGGCACGCTATGGCTACACCTTC. Its protein product is CASSLARYGYTF.

DNA of the CDR3: TGTGCCATCAGGAATCAGGGGCTGGGTGGCTACACCTTC. Amino acid sequence: CAIRNQGLGGYTF. This chain joins TRBV10-3 and TRBJ1-2, with D perhaps TRBD1 (6 bases). V was pared by 6 bases and J by 7 bases, with 15 bases between. Germline values: CDR1 ENHRY, CDR2 SYGVKD. This CDR3 contains 13 residues.